Presented here are 4 T cell receptor beta chains from one specimen sequenced in a study of cytomegalovirus exposure and HLA in healthy donors. Primers: 60 Vbeta forward and 13 Jbeta reverse. Produced via immunoSEQ multiplex PCR; TCRdb's table is partial and in-frame only. In the table there are about 96,000 clones, roughly 79% of which are singletons. Source material: PBMCs. The receptors were gathered from a female donor in good health and CMV-seropositive.

The J gene is TRBJ1-2, the V gene TRBV5-6, with no clear D. The CDR3 contains 14 residues. V was trimmed by 2 bases and J by 2 bases, leaving 10 bases between them. The germline CDR1 and CDR2 sequences are SGHDT and YYEEEE. CDR3 coding DNA: TGTGCCAGCAGCTTCGAGGGCCGCAACTATGGCTACACCTTC. This encodes CASSFEGRNYGYTF. Looking up the rest from reference TRBV5-6 and TRBJ1-2 gives the full variable domain: DAGVTQSPTHLIKTRGQQVTLRCSPKSGHDTVSWYQQALGQGPQFIFQYYEEEERQRGNFPDRFSGHQFPNYSSELNVNALLLGDSALYLCASSFEGRNYGYTFGSGTRLTVV.

The V and J genes are TRBV19 and TRBJ1-2; 12 bases fit TRBD1. V lost 5 bases and J lost 7; bases outside the gene matches: 8. This CDR3 contains 15 residues. Germline CDR1 is LNHDA and CDR2 is SQIVND (reference sequence). The CDR3 region is CASSSTGTGGFGYTF. The CDR3 DNA sequence: TGTGCCAGTAGTTCCACCGGGACAGGGGGCTTTGGCTACACCTTC.

This clone came up a few times. This chain joins TRBV5-6 and TRBJ1-1; D is perhaps TRBD1 (6 bases). Germline CDR1 reads SGHDT; CDR2 reads YYEEEE. The CDR3 length is 14 residues. V was clipped by 3 bases and J by 1 base, with 10 bases between them. The CDR3 loop reads CASSSDSTNTEAFF. The CDR3 nucleotides read TGTGCCAGCAGCTCGGACAGTACGAACACTGAAGCTTTCTTT. Combining the CDR3 with reference TRBV5-6 and TRBJ1-1 gives the whole variable domain DAGVTQSPTHLIKTRGQQVTLRCSPKSGHDTVSWYQQALGQGPQFIFQYYEEEERQRGNFPDRFSGHQFPNYSSELNVNALLLGDSALYLCASSSDSTNTEAFFGQGTRLTVV.

V and J are TRBV7-3 and TRBJ1-1; 7 bases fit TRBD1. CDR1 is SGHTA, CDR2 FQGTGA, per germline. The CDR3 runs 14 residues. J gave up 1 base and V 1 base, and 0 bases lay outside the gene matches. CDR3 region: CASSLRQGNTEAFF. Here the CDR3 DNA reads TGTGCCAGCAGCTTAAGACAGGGGAACACTGAAGCTTTCTTT.